This TCR beta chain is from a study of a mutant IDH1 vaccine in newly diagnosed glioma. In regard to this clone: The antigen remains unidentified.

Stated time point: week 47, end of study. Doses comprised 300 ug of mutant IDH1 20-mer peptide each, plus topical imiquimod. The assay was immunoSEQ multiplex PCR, and TCRdb's table has in-frame clones only and misses some. The sample holds approximately 80,000 clones, about 81% seen once. The sequencing used PBMCs, collected from a glioma patient whose treatment included an IDH1 peptide vaccine. The receptor was isolated from a man between 40 and 49 years old with glioma.

The CDR3 is CASSPLGTVGNTIYF. The CDR3 DNA is TGTGCCAGCAGTCCCTTAGGGACGGTCGGAAACACCATATATTTT. The chain couples TRBV6-1 to TRBJ1-3; TRBD1 might be the D (5 bases). The ends were cut back, 5 bases at V and 4 bases at J, with 15 bases in the middle. The CDR3 sequence is 15 residues long. The germline gives CDR1 MNHNS, CDR2 SASEGT.